The T cell receptor (beta chain) described here comes from a study of control samples from healthy donors and cancer patients. This CDR3 contains 15 residues. Per the germline V gene, CDR1 is SGHNT and CDR2 is YYREEE (reference sequence). After removal of 3 bases from V and 4 bases from J, the junction contained 4 bases not matched to a gene. Using immunoSEQ multiplex PCR, the repertoire was profiled, and TCRdb retains in-frame clones only, with some absent. The table lists 95,000 to 100,000 clones, 75% to 90% of them singletons. This clonotype originated in a man aged 25-45 years in good health. What was sequenced was blood. The J gene is TRBJ2-1, the V gene TRBV5-4; 10 nucleotides align to TRBD2. As DNA, the CDR3 is TGTGCCAGCAGCTCTGGGACTAGCGTATACAATGAGCAGTTCTTC. Its translation: CASSSGTSVYNEQFF.